This T cell receptor beta chain came from a study of control samples from healthy donors and cancer patients. The CDR3 extends over 13 amino acids. V was shortened by 3 bases and J by 11 bases, with 16 bases between the two germline ends. Germline CDR1 and CDR2: SEHNR and FQNEAQ (reference sequence). Using immunoSEQ multiplex PCR, the repertoire was profiled, and TCRdb retains in-frame clones only, with some absent. The sample carries roughly 120,000 clones, 88% recorded once. The gene calls are TRBV7-9 and TRBJ1-1; tentatively, D is TRBD1 (5 bases). The sequencing sample was made of blood. This TCR was sampled from a woman aged 70 to 79 in good health. The CDR3 here is CASSLEQATVAFF. DNA of the CDR3: TGTGCCAGCAGCTTGGAACAGGCCACGGTTGCTTTCTTT.